This entry concerns a single T cell receptor beta chain. The antigen remains unidentified. These data come from a study of naive and memory T cell subsets. Findings and limits, study-wide: A few larger clonotypes appeared in naive repertoires, especially CD8, possibly memory cells re-expressing CD45RA.

The CDR3 spans 15 residues. Germline V lookup: CDR1 MNHNY, CDR2 SVGAGI (reference sequence). The germline V and J ends were trimmed by 2 bases and 3 bases, with 11 bases remaining between them. Both TRBC1 and TRBC2 were covered by a beta constant-region primer of two equimolar oligonucleotides. Four rounds of PCR amplified the ligated cDNA using nested alpha and beta constant-region primers plus SP2. TCRdb re-derived calls from the UMI-ligation and nested PCR reads in MiXCR, one entry per CDR3 protein. The table includes over 110,000 distinct CDR3 sequences, approximately 20% detected once. The clonotype comes from a human donor in good health. The chain couples TRBV6-6 to TRBJ1-5; a possible D gene is TRBD1 (5 bases). Specimen: naive CD8+ T cells from blood. CDR3 loop: CASSYITRDNQPQHF. DNA for the CDR3: TGTGCCAGCAGTTACATAACCAGGGACAATCAGCCCCAGCATTTT.